The next 19 T cell receptor beta chains were all read from a single sample in a study of cytomegalovirus exposure and HLA in healthy donors. The primer mix had 60 Vbeta and 13 Jbeta primers. Generated by immunoSEQ multiplex PCR, the TCRdb table keeps only in-frame clones and is missing some. The sample has around 25,000 clones. The specimen was PBMCs. These receptors all stem from a male donor in good health and CMV-seropositive.

The V gene is TRBV19, the J gene TRBJ1-1; 12 nucleotides align to TRBD1. V dropped 5 bases and J dropped 1; count of bases not matched to a gene: 8. This CDR3 region has 17 residues. CDR1 is LNHDA, CDR2 SQIVND, per germline (reference sequence). This CDR3 reads CASSLLTGQGANTEAFF. For the CDR3, the DNA is TGTGCCAGTAGTCTCCTAACGGGACAGGGGGCGAACACTGAAGCTTTCTTT. The full variable domain, its missing parts supplied by reference TRBV19 and TRBJ1-1, is DGGITQSPKYLFRKEGQNVTLSCEQNLNHDAMYWYRQDPGQGLRLIYYSQIVNDFQKGDIAEGYSVSREKKESFPLTVTSAQKNPTAFYLCASSLLTGQGANTEAFFGQGTRLTVV.

The V gene is TRBV30, the J gene TRBJ2-5; D may be TRBD1 (7 bases). The germline V and J ends were trimmed by 0 bases and 5 bases, with 13 bases remaining between them. The CDR3 is 14 residues long. CDR1 and CDR2 from the germline V gene are GTSNPN and SVGIG (reference sequence). The CDR3 nucleotides are TGTGCCTGGAGTGTTGGCGGGACAGAGGAGACCCAGTACTTC. Protein: CAWSVGGTEETQYF.

The J gene is TRBJ2-7, the V gene TRBV13; 7 positions agree with TRBD2. Germline V lookup: CDR1 PRHDT, CDR2 FYEKMQ (reference sequence). V gave up 4 bases and J gave up 3 bases; unmatched junction bases: 12. The CDR3 covers 16 residues. The CDR3 nucleotides read TGTGCCAGCAGCTCCCCGGGGTCTAGCGGTCTCTACGAGCAGTACTTC. Amino acids: CASSSPGSSGLYEQYF.

The chain joins TRBV6-4 to TRBJ2-3; 9 bases line up with TRBD2. Per germline, CDR1 MRHNA and CDR2 SNTAGT. The ends lost 8 bases at V and 5 bases at J; junction bases unmatched: 5. CDR3 length: 13 residues. The CDR3 protein is CASALAGRDTQYF. As DNA, the CDR3 is TGTGCCAGCGCCCTAGCGGGGAGAGATACGCAGTATTTT.

This chain connects TRBV7-9 to TRBJ1-4; D is possibly TRBD1 (5 bases). CDR3 length: 14 residues. The V end lost 4 bases, the J end lost 4 bases, and 10 bases lay between the germline ends. Germline assignment: CDR1 SEHNR and CDR2 FQNEAQ (reference sequence). This CDR3 reads CASSSDSYNEKLFF. CDR3 DNA: TGTGCCAGCAGCTCTGACAGCTATAATGAAAAACTGTTTTTT. The whole variable domain, filled in from reference TRBV7-9 and TRBJ1-4, reads DTGVSQNPRHKITKRGQNVTFRCDPISEHNRLYWYRQTLGQGPEFLTYFQNEAQLEKSRLLSDRFSAERPKGSFSTLEIQRTEQGDSAMYLCASSSDSYNEKLFFGSGTQLSVL.

The rearrangement links TRBV5-1 to TRBJ1-4; no definite D call. Germline CDR1 and CDR2: SGHRS and YFSETQ. V lost 4 bases, J lost 0 bases, and 10 bases lay in between. The CDR3 extends over 15 amino acids. CDR3 region: CASSPGVATNEKLFF. Written as DNA, the CDR3 is TGCGCCAGCAGCCCCGGGGTGGCAACTAATGAAAAACTGTTTTTT.

The V call is TRBV6-5, the J call TRBJ2-7; 7 positions agree with TRBD2. Germline V gene sequence: CDR1 MNHEY, CDR2 SVGAGI. The CDR3 runs 14 residues. The V gene end was trimmed by 2 bases and the J gene end by 3 bases; junction bases not matched to a gene: 4. The CDR3 protein is CASSYGREDYEQYF. For the CDR3, the DNA is TGTGCCAGCAGTTACGGTCGGGAGGACTACGAGCAGTACTTC.

The V call is TRBV2, the J call TRBJ1-1; D ambiguous. Between the trimmed V and J ends, which lost 7 bases and 6 bases, there was a span of 12 bases. The CDR3 has 12 residues. The V gene's germline CDR1 is SNHLY and CDR2 FYNNEI. The CDR3 reads CASKEGRSEAFF. The CDR3 nucleotides are TGTGCCAGCAAGGAGGGTAGGTCTGAAGCTTTCTTT. Full variable domain (remainder filled in from reference TRBV2 and TRBJ1-1): EPEVTQTPSHQVTQMGQEVILRCVPISNHLYFYWYRQILGQKVEFLVSFYNNEISEKSEIFDDQFSVERPDGSNFTLKIRSTKLEDSAMYFCASKEGRSEAFFGQGTRLTVV.

The rearrangement joins TRBV9 to TRBJ2-5; 7 nucleotides align to TRBD1. The J segment lost 2 bases and the V segment lost 1 base, leaving 5 bases of the junction unmatched. This CDR3 has 15 residues. Per the germline V gene, CDR1 is SGDLS and CDR2 is YYNGEE. CDR3: CASSVNWDRQETQYF. CDR3 DNA: TGTGCCAGCAGCGTAAATTGGGACAGACAAGAGACCCAGTACTTC.

With respect to this clone: Germline and junction disagree at one end, which may indicate a read error. This rearrangement joins TRBV7-7 to TRBJ2-3, with D perhaps TRBD1 (6 bases). The CDR3 consists of 16 residues. Germline values: CDR1 SSHAT, CDR2 FNYEAQ (reference sequence). DNA for the CDR3: TGTGCTAGCAGCTTAGGTAGGGGACACAACACAGATACGCAGTATTTT. It specifies CASSLGRGHNTDTQYF.

V usage is TRBV7-9 and J usage is TRBJ1-5, with D tentatively TRBD1 (5 bases). Trimming took 1 base from V and 11 from J, leaving 12 bases between them. The germline CDR1 and CDR2 sequences are SEHNR and FQNEAQ (reference sequence). CDR3 length: 13 residues. The DNA of the CDR3 is TGTGCCAGCAGCTTAGGGTCCCCAGGGTCCCAGCATTTT. This codes for CASSLGSPGSQHF.

The chain links TRBV2 to TRBJ1-5, with unresolved D. The V gene lost 7 bases and the J gene lost 5 bases, with 12 bases spanning the gap. This CDR3 has 13 amino acids. CDR1 is SNHLY, CDR2 FYNNEI, per germline. CDR3 residues: CASTWERDQPQHF. The CDR3 bases are TGTGCCAGCACCTGGGAGAGGGATCAGCCCCAGCATTTT.

The chain employs TRBV5-1 and TRBJ2-3; 8 bases line up with TRBD1. From germline, CDR1 is SGHRS and CDR2 YFSETQ. Losses at the gene ends were 5 bases for V and 2 bases for J; bases not matched to a gene: 10. The CDR3 runs 16 residues. This CDR3 reads CASRGLGDRYTDTQYF. The CDR3, as DNA: TGCGCCAGCAGGGGGTTAGGGGACAGGTACACAGATACGCAGTATTTT.

The chain employs TRBV4-3 and TRBJ2-5; D uncertain. Looked up from germline, CDR1 is LGHNA and CDR2 is YSLEER. V lost 0 bases to trimming and J lost 1 base, with 9 bases between them. The CDR3 extends over 15 amino acids. CDR3 loop: CASSQEVAVQETQYF. In DNA, the CDR3 is TGCGCCAGCAGCCAAGAGGTGGCAGTCCAAGAGACCCAGTACTTC.

The chain uses TRBV4-3 and TRBJ2-1; D gene unclear. From germline, CDR1 is LGHNA and CDR2 YSLEER. V gave up 0 bases and J gave up 11 bases, with 11 bases separating them. This CDR3 spans 13 amino acids. The CDR3 coding sequence is TGCGCCAGCAGCCAAGATAGAGTTATAAAGCAGTTCTTC. Residues: CASSQDRVIKQFF.

V and J are TRBV6-5 and TRBJ2-6; 7 bases are a match to TRBD2. J was trimmed by 2 bases and V by 8 bases; bases with no gene match: 6. Per germline, CDR1 MNHEY and CDR2 SVGAGI. CDR3 length: 15 residues. Written as DNA, the CDR3 is TGTGCCAGCGGCCTGGGAGGGACTGGGGCCAACGTCCTGACTTTC. This gives the protein CASGLGGTGANVLTF.

The chain has TRBV28 and TRBJ1-5, with 9 positions matching TRBD1. This CDR3 spans 16 amino acids. The trim removed 5 bases at V and 4 bases at J, leaving 9 bases unmatched. Germline V gives CDR1 MDHEN, CDR2 SYDVKM. This chain's CDR3 is CASSPSKGQGNQPQHF. In nucleotides, the CDR3 is TGTGCCAGCAGTCCCTCCAAGGGACAGGGAAATCAGCCCCAGCATTTT.

V gene TRBV10-3 combines with J gene TRBJ1-4; the D is unclear. Germline V lookup: CDR1 ENHRY, CDR2 SYGVKD. The CDR3 has 12 amino acids. The germline V and J ends were trimmed by 2 bases and 6 bases, with 4 bases remaining between them. The CDR3 DNA sequence: TGTGCCATCAGTGAGGCGGATGAAAAACTGTTTTTT. Encoded protein: CAISEADEKLFF.

The CDR3, as DNA: TGTGCCAGCAGGGAGATGAACACTGAAGCTTTCTTT. Protein product: CASREMNTEAFF. The chain recombines TRBV2 with TRBJ1-1; no firm D call. Germline CDR1 is SNHLY and CDR2 is FYNNEI. The CDR3 covers 12 residues. Trimming cost V 6 bases and J 0 bases, with 5 bases left between them.